A single sample gave rise to the 18 T cell receptor beta chains below, sequenced in a study of regulatory T cells in long-lasting Graves disease. Time point meaning: persistent/refractory GD, antithyroid drugs over 5 years with positive TRAb. Researchers made the TCR library from RNA that was extracted from PBMCs. Arm-PCR of CDR3 regions and iRepertoire HTBI primers were the basis on which TCR beta libraries were built. TCRdb re-analysed the multiplex PCR reads in MiXCR, keeping a single row per CDR3 protein. The sample shows 400,000 to 500,000 distinct CDR3 sequences, 20% to 25% of them seen only once. Sequencing was performed on peripheral blood mononuclear cells (PBMCs), taken when the disease was refractory, from a patient treated with antithyroid drugs. These TCRs come from a female donor with Graves disease.

The V gene is TRBV13, the J gene TRBJ2-7; D uncertain. Germline lookup yields CDR1 PRHDT and CDR2 FYEKMQ (reference sequence). Trimming removed 0 bases from V and 2 bases from J, with 11 bases in between. This CDR3 has 15 residues. The CDR3 here is CASSLGGGVTYEQYF. CDR3 nucleotides: TGTGCCAGCAGCTTAGGGGGTGGGGTAACCTACGAGCAGTACTTC. The complete variable domain, with remaining parts taken from reference TRBV13 and TRBJ2-7, reads AAGVIQSPRHLIKEKRETATLKCYPIPRHDTVYWYQQGPGQDPQFLISFYEKMQSDKGSIPDRFSAQQFSDYHSELNMSSLELGDSALYFCASSLGGGVTYEQYFGPGTRLTVT.

This clonotype has only a few counts. The rearrangement joins TRBV30 to TRBJ2-7, with D tentatively TRBD1 or TRBD2 (6 bases each). CDR3 length equals 11 residues. Trimming took off 5 bases at V and 5 bases at J, with 10 bases between the two ends. The germline V gene has CDR1 GTSNPN and CDR2 SVGIG (reference sequence). The CDR3 loop reads CAWAGQHEQYF. Here the CDR3 DNA reads TGTGCCTGGGCGGGACAACACGAGCAGTACTTC.

This clonotype was picked up many times. The chain combines TRBV5-6 with TRBJ1-5; no reliable D call. V was clipped by 4 bases and J by 7 bases, with 12 bases between them. Per germline, CDR1 SGHDT and CDR2 YYEEEE. This CDR3 has 13 amino acids. For the CDR3, the DNA is TGTGCCAGCAGCCCCGCTTCTGGGCAGCCCCAGCATTTT. Its translation: CASSPASGQPQHF.

In this sample, this clonotype turned up a few times. V usage is TRBV6-1 and J usage is TRBJ1-2; D is possibly TRBD1 (5 bases). CDR1 and CDR2 (germline): MNHNS, SASEGT. V was clipped by 5 bases and J by 0 bases, with 13 bases between them. The CDR3 spans 15 residues. The CDR3 nucleotides are TGTGCCAGCAGTAGCCGCCAGGGCGCTAACTATGGCTACACCTTC. It yields the protein CASSSRQGANYGYTF.

This clonotype was counted at least ten times. The chain carries TRBV29-1 and TRBJ2-5; perhaps TRBD1 as D (5 bases). CDR3 size: 13 residues. Germline lookup yields CDR1 SQVTM and CDR2 ANQGSEA. Trimming took 1 base from V and 3 from J, leaving 9 bases between them. The CDR3 sequence: CSVEGQWEETQYF. DNA of the CDR3: TGCAGCGTTGAAGGACAGTGGGAAGAGACCCAGTACTTC.

As for this clonotype: Its ends do not fully match the called genes, so a read error is possible. V and J are TRBV6-1 and TRBJ1-5; possible D gene TRBD1, 6 bases. The CDR3 sequence is 17 residues long. The V gene's germline CDR1 is MNHNS and CDR2 SASEGT. CDR3 sequence reads: CASRGRSGQNGIQPRHF. The CDR3 nucleotides are TGTGCCAGCAGGGGCCGTAGCGGACAGAACGGGATCCAGCCCCGGCATTTT.

This clonotype came up many times. V usage is TRBV28 and J usage is TRBJ1-1; possibly TRBD1 for D (5 bases). CDR3 length: 15 amino acids. CDR1 is MDHEN, CDR2 SYDVKM, per germline. Trimming stripped 8 bases from V and 3 bases from J, with 19 bases between. The CDR3 loop is CASLARGVGHTEAFF. The CDR3 DNA is TGTGCCAGCCTCGCCCGCGGGGTGGGACACACTGAAGCTTTCTTT.

This chain links TRBV4-3 with TRBJ2-5; D might be TRBD2 (5 bases). The CDR3 totals 15 residues. V was cut by 0 bases and J by 1 base, with 9 bases left in between. Germline CDR1 and CDR2: LGHNA and YSLEER. The CDR3 protein is CASSQDFRGQETQYF. The CDR3 DNA sequence: TGCGCCAGCAGCCAAGATTTTCGGGGCCAAGAGACCCAGTACTTC.

CDR3 amino acids: CAASLDLTDTQYF. The CDR3 coding sequence is TGTGCCGCCTCCTTAGACCTCACAGATACGCAGTATTTT. The chain joins TRBV6-1 to TRBJ2-3; D ambiguous. V shed 11 bases and J shed 2 bases, with 14 bases lying between them. This CDR3 spans 13 amino acids. From germline, CDR1 is MNHNS and CDR2 SASEGT.

This clonotype was counted many times. The V gene is TRBV28, the J gene TRBJ1-1, with D tentatively TRBD1 (6 bases). In germline, CDR1 is MDHEN, CDR2 SYDVKM. V was shortened by 3 bases and J by 3 bases, with 11 bases between the two germline ends. The CDR3 runs to 14 residues. The CDR3 spells CASSFGQIDTEAFF. CDR3 DNA sequence: TGTGCCAGCAGTTTCGGACAGATCGACACTGAAGCTTTCTTT.

Concerning this clonotype: Just one base apart from a much larger clone, this may be a read error. The chain couples TRBV28 to TRBJ2-7; TRBD1 is a possible D gene (6 bases). CDR3 length equals 14 residues. V lost 3 bases, J lost 9 bases, and 18 bases lay in between. Germline values: CDR1 MDHEN, CDR2 SYDVKM. The CDR3 DNA reads TGTGCCAGCAGTTTTACCAGGGGAGTCCACGGGCAGTACTTC. It specifies CASSFTRGVHGQYF.

This clonotype turned up a few times. The V call is TRBV6-2 or TRBV6-3, the J call TRBJ2-7; D remains unclear. Germline CDR1 is MNHEY and CDR2 is SVGEGT. The CDR3 sequence is 16 residues long. V lost 0 bases to trimming and J lost 2 bases, with 14 bases between them. CDR3 in amino acids: CASSYSPRGFTYEQYF. The CDR3 coding sequence is TGTGCCAGCAGTTACTCGCCCCGAGGCTTCACCTACGAGCAGTACTTC.

In this sample, this clonotype turned up many times. This rearrangement joins TRBV6-6 to TRBJ2-7; TRBD1 or TRBD2 may be the D gene (5 bases each). Trimming removed 0 bases at V and 3 bases at J, with 12 bases between. The CDR3 spans 15 residues. CDR1 and CDR2 (germline): MNHNY, SVGAGI (reference sequence). CDR3: CASSYSYGGDYEQYF. The CDR3 coding sequence is TGTGCCAGCAGTTACTCGTATGGGGGAGACTACGAGCAGTACTTC.

This clonotype occurred a few times. The DNA is omitted, as the CDR3 cannot be located on it reliably, and the CDR3 follows TCRdb's listing. The chain links TRBV5-6 to TRBJ2-7; TRBD2, the table's D call, lacks a check against the DNA. Germline CDR1 SGHDT, CDR2 YYEEEE. The CDR3 is 15 amino acids in total, end residues counted. The CDR3 region is CASSTSLAGENEQYF.

This clonotype was observed a handful of times. The chain has TRBV5-1 and TRBJ2-7, with 7 bases lining up with TRBD1. CDR3 size: 17 residues. Looked up from germline, CDR1 is SGHRS and CDR2 is YFSETQ. V was clipped by 1 base and J by 4 bases; unmatched bases: 14. The CDR3 region is CASSLSTGQEALYEQYF. The CDR3 nucleotides are TGCGCCAGCAGCTTGTCTACTGGACAGGAGGCGCTTTACGAGCAGTACTTC.

J is TRBJ2-5 and V is TRBV5-5, with TRBD2 identical over 11 bases. Germline CDR1 is SGHKS and CDR2 is YYEKEE (reference sequence). J was trimmed by 5 bases and V by 4 bases; bases with no gene match: 10. This CDR3 has 16 amino acids. CDR3 DNA sequence: TGTGCCAGCAGCCCACATCTAGCGGGGGGCGGGGAGACCCAGTACTTC. Translation: CASSPHLAGGGETQYF.

This clonotype has at least ten counts. V gene TRBV14 combines with J gene TRBJ1-2; TRBD1 matches at 9 bases. The trim removed 2 bases at V and 3 bases at J, leaving 1 base unmatched. The germline V gene has CDR1 SGHDN and CDR2 FVKESK. The CDR3 contains 14 residues. The CDR3 spells CASSQTGGDYGYTF. The CDR3 nucleotides are TGTGCCAGCAGCCAAACAGGGGGCGACTATGGCTACACCTTC.

This clonotype occurred many times. The gene calls are TRBV28 and TRBJ2-6; TRBD1 matches 9 bases. The CDR3 runs to 17 residues. Germline V gene data show CDR1 as MDHEN and CDR2 as SYDVKM. Germline trimming cut 7 bases from V and 2 bases from J; bases unmatched to any gene: 9. As DNA, the CDR3 is TGTGCCAGCACCATTCCGACAGGGGGAACTGGGGCCAACGTCCTGACTTTC. Protein product: CASTIPTGGTGANVLTF.